A selection of T cell receptor beta chains follows, all from one sample in a study of T cell responses to AZD1222 COVID-19 vaccine. Here immunoSEQ multiplex PCR was the method, and the copy in TCRdb shows in-frame clones only, minus some. The table lists 150,000 or so clones, with around 2.2% in the top ten. The material sequenced was peripheral blood. These receptors were taken from an adult in good health. The CDR3 runs from the conserved cysteine through the conserved F or W. D genes are given only for firm matches.

d_gene | j_gene | v_gene | CDR3aa | CDR3nt
TRBD2 | TRBJ2-1 | TRBV5-1 | CASIASGGAVGNEQFF | TGCGCCAGCATCGCTAGCGGGGGGGCGGTCGGTAATGAGCAGTTCTTC
TRBD1 | TRBJ2-5 | TRBV7-2 | CASSSRDSQETQYF | TGTGCCAGCAGCTCAAGGGACAGTCAAGAGACCCAGTACTTC
- | TRBJ1-1 | TRBV3-1/TRBV3-2 | CASSQILGTEAFF | TGTGCCAGCAGCCAAATTTTGGGCACTGAAGCTTTCTTT
TRBD2 | TRBJ2-1 | TRBV9 | CASSVGAGGSYEQFF | TGTGCCAGCAGCGTAGGAGCGGGGGGCTCTTATGAGCAGTTCTTC
TRBD1 | TRBJ2-5 | TRBV5-1 | CASSRNGVTGAVQETQYF | TGCGCCAGCAGCCGGAACGGGGTGACAGGGGCCGTCCAAGAGACCCAGTACTTC
TRBD2 | TRBJ2-5 | TRBV6-5 | CASSSGGAWETQYF | TGTGCCAGCAGTAGCGGGGGGGCCTGGGAGACCCAGTACTTC
- | TRBJ1-1 | TRBV11-3 | CASSLLEGRVEAFF | TGTGCCAGCAGCTTATTGGAGGGGAGGGTTGAAGCTTTCTTT
TRBD2 | TRBJ2-3 | TRBV19 | CASSMAGGGTDTQYF | TGTGCCAGTAGTATGGCGGGGGGTGGCACAGATACGCAGTATTTT
- | TRBJ1-5 | TRBV4-3 | CASSERRGATQPQHF | TGCGCCAGCAGCGAAAGGCGAGGGGCCACTCAGCCCCAGCATTTT
TRBD2 | TRBJ2-1 | TRBV6-5 | CASMGGGGNNEQFF | TGTGCCAGCATGGGCGGGGGAGGTAACAATGAGCAGTTCTTC
TRBD1 | TRBJ1-4 | TRBV7-2 | CASSLDPQGATGEKLFF | TGTGCCAGCAGCTTGGACCCACAGGGGGCTACTGGTGAAAAACTGTTTTTT
- | TRBJ2-1 | TRBV7-9 | CASSLSRNNEQFF | TGTGCCAGCAGCTTATCTCGGAACAATGAGCAGTTCTTC
TRBD2 | TRBJ2-2 | TRBV7-2 | CASSRGVARTGELFF | TGTGCCAGCAGTCGGGGGGTAGCGCGGACCGGGGAGCTGTTTTTT
- | TRBJ2-3 | TRBV28 | CASSPWGKTTDTQYF | TGTGCCAGCAGCCCATGGGGCAAAACCACAGATACGCAGTATTTT
- | TRBJ1-2 | TRBV30 | CACTGSGDYGYTF | TGTGCCTGTACAGGTTCGGGTGACTATGGCTACACCTTC
- | TRBJ2-6 | TRBV3-1/TRBV3-2 | CASSRRSGANVLTF | TGTGCCAGCAGCCGCCGCTCTGGGGCCAACGTCCTGACTTTC
TRBD1 | TRBJ1-2 | TRBV6-5 | CASSQPGQGRGYTF | TGTGCCAGCAGTCAGCCAGGACAGGGTAGGGGCTACACCTTC
- | TRBJ1-1 | TRBV4-2 | CASSQDSGTEAFF | TGTGCCAGCAGCCAAGATAGCGGTACTGAAGCTTTCTTT
- | TRBJ2-1 | TRBV6-5 | CATRLRGAGNEQFF | TGTGCCACTCGGCTCCGGGGGGCAGGTAATGAGCAGTTCTTC
- | TRBJ1-2 | TRBV9 | CASSGYQANYGYTF | TGTGCCAGCAGCGGCTACCAAGCCAACTATGGCTACACCTTC
- | TRBJ1-2 | TRBV4-1 | CASSHPVQGNYGYTF | TGCGCCAGCAGCCACCCCGTTCAGGGGAACTATGGCTACACCTTC
- | TRBJ1-2 | TRBV7-2 | CASSLALGGASGYTF | TGTGCCAGCAGCTTAGCGCTCGGGGGGGCAAGCGGCTACACCTTC
- | TRBJ2-3 | TRBV7-9 | CASSLGGLRQYF | TGTGCCAGCAGCTTAGGGGGACTCCGGCAGTATTTT
- | TRBJ1-1 | TRBV3-1/TRBV3-2 | CASSQDPGGWLNTEAFF | TGTGCCAGCAGCCAAGATCCGGGGGGCTGGTTAAACACTGAAGCTTTCTTT
- | TRBJ2-4 | TRBV5-5 | CASSPDRRLAKNIQYF | TGTGCCAGCAGCCCCGACAGGAGACTAGCCAAAAACATTCAGTACTTC
- | TRBJ2-2 | TRBV5-1 | CASSFSQGLTGELFF | TGCGCCAGCAGCTTTTCACAGGGTTTAACCGGGGAGCTGTTTTTT
- | TRBJ1-2 | TRBV6-5 | CASWGTKGGYTF | TGTGCCAGCTGGGGGACAAAGGGTGGCTACACCTTC
- | TRBJ2-3 | TRBV3-1/TRBV3-2 | CASSLGYTDTQYF | TGTGCCAGCAGCCTGGGCTACACAGATACGCAGTATTTT
TRBD1 | TRBJ1-2 | TRBV18 | CASSQGQGEGYTF | TGTGCCAGCTCACAAGGACAGGGCGAGGGCTACACCTTC
TRBD1 | TRBJ1-1 | TRBV27 | CASSKRTGGSEAFF | TGTGCCAGCAGTAAGCGGACAGGGGGTAGTGAAGCTTTCTTT
- | TRBJ1-4 | TRBV28 | CASRPPSEKLFF | TGTGCCAGCCGACCCCCCAGTGAAAAACTGTTTTTT
- | TRBJ1-4 | TRBV6-6 | CASTFTGGRNEKLFF | TGTGCCAGCACCTTCACAGGCGGGAGGAATGAAAAACTGTTTTTT
TRBD1 | TRBJ2-1 | TRBV3-1/TRBV3-2 | CASSQDRQGANEQFF | TGTGCCAGCAGCCAAGACCGACAGGGGGCGAATGAGCAGTTCTTC
TRBD1 | TRBJ1-1 | TRBV30 | CAWRDRVLAGTEAFF | TGTGCCTGGAGGGACAGGGTTCTGGCTGGGACTGAAGCTTTCTTT
- | TRBJ1-5 | TRBV5-1 | CASSLGSPNQPQHF | TGCGCCAGCAGCCTGGGCAGCCCTAATCAGCCCCAGCATTTT
TRBD1 | TRBJ1-2 | TRBV11-2 | CASSLGGTVPSGYTF | TGTGCCAGCAGCTTAGGCGGGACAGTGCCAAGCGGCTACACCTTC
TRBD2 | TRBJ2-3 | TRBV15 | CATSRDGGSTDTQYF | TGTGCCACCAGCAGAGACGGGGGGTCCACAGATACGCAGTATTTT
- | TRBJ1-2 | TRBV18 | CASSQEGAAGYGYTF | TGTGCCAGCTCACAGGAAGGGGCCGCGGGCTATGGCTACACCTTC
- | TRBJ1-3 | TRBV7-9 | CASSRYSGGSGNTIYF | TGTGCCAGCAGCCGTTATTCGGGTGGCTCTGGAAACACCATATATTTT
- | TRBJ1-1 | TRBV30 | CAWSGGLSNTEAFF | TGTGCCTGGAGCGGAGGGCTTTCGAACACTGAAGCTTTCTTT
- | TRBJ2-7 | TRBV6-5 | CASTHQEAASEQYF | TGTGCCAGCACTCACCAGGAGGCTGCTTCCGAGCAGTACTTC
- | TRBJ2-1 | TRBV7-3 | CASSLSAVAPYNEQFF | TGTGCCAGCAGCTTAAGCGCGGTAGCTCCCTACAATGAGCAGTTCTTC
TRBD2 | TRBJ2-3 | TRBV27 | CASSLDSSGGRDTQYF | TGTGCCAGCAGTCTCGATTCTAGCGGGGGGAGGGATACGCAGTATTTT
TRBD1 | TRBJ1-6 | TRBV3-1/TRBV3-2 | CASSQSGTGMPPLHF | TGTGCCAGCAGCCAGTCCGGGACAGGGATGCCGCCCCTCCACTTT
- | TRBJ1-1 | TRBV6-5 | CASSYSPAGTEAFF | TGTGCCAGCAGTTACTCGCCGGCGGGCACTGAAGCTTTCTTT
TRBD1 | TRBJ2-2 | TRBV28 | CASSPVGTEIAGELFF | TGTGCCAGCAGTCCCGTAGGGACAGAAATAGCCGGGGAGCTGTTTTTT
TRBD1 | TRBJ2-7 | TRBV9 | CASSVAGGQASYEQYF | TGTGCCAGCAGCGTAGCTGGGGGACAGGCCTCCTACGAGCAGTACTTC
- | TRBJ2-1 | TRBV6-5 | CASSLGTDNEQFF | TGTGCCAGCAGTCTCGGGACGGACAATGAGCAGTTCTTC